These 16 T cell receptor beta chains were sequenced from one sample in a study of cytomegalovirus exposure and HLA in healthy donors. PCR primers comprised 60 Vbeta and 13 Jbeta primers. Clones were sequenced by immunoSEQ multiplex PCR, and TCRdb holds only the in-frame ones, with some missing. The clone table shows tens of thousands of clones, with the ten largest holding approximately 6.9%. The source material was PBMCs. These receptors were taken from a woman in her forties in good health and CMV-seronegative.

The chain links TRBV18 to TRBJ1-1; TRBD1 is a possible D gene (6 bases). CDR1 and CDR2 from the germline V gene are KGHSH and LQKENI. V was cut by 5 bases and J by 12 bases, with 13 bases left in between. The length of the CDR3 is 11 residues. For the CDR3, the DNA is TGTGCCAGCTCATCAACAGGGATAACTTTCTTT. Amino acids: CASSSTGITFF.

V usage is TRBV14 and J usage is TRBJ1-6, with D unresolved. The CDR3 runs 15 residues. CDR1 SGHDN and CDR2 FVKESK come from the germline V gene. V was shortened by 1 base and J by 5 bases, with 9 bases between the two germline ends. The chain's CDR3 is CASSQGYGDNSPLHF. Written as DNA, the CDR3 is TGTGCCAGCAGCCAAGGATACGGGGATAATTCACCCCTCCACTTT.

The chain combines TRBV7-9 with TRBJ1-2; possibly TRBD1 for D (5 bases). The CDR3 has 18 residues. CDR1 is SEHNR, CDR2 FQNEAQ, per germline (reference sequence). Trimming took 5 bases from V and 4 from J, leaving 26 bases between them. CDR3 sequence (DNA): TGTGCCAGCAGCACCCCGCCCGGCAGGACACCGGAGGGCTATGGCTACACCTTC. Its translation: CASSTPPGRTPEGYGYTF.

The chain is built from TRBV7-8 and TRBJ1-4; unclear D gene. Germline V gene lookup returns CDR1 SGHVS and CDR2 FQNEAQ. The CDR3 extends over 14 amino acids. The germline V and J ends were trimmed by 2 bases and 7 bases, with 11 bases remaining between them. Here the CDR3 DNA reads TGTGCCAGCAGCTTAAACAGCCTTTTTGAAAAACTGTTTTTT. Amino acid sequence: CASSLNSLFEKLFF. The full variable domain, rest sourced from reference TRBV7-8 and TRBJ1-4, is GAGVSQSPRYKVAKRGQDVALRCDPISGHVSLFWYQQALGQGPEFLTYFQNEAQLDKSGLPSDRFFAERPEGSVSTLKIQRTQQEDSAVYLCASSLNSLFEKLFFGSGTQLSVL.

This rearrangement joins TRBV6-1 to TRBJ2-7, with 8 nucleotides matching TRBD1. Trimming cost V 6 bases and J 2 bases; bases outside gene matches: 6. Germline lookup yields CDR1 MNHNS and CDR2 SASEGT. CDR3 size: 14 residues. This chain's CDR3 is CASRTDRATYEQYF. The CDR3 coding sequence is TGTGCCAGCAGGACGGACAGGGCAACCTACGAGCAGTACTTC.

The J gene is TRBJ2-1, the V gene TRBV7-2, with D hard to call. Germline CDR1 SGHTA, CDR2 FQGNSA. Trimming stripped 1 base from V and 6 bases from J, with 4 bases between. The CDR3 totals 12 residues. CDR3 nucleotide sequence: TGTGCCAGCAGCTTAGGTAGCAATGAGCAGTTCTTC. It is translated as CASSLGSNEQFF.

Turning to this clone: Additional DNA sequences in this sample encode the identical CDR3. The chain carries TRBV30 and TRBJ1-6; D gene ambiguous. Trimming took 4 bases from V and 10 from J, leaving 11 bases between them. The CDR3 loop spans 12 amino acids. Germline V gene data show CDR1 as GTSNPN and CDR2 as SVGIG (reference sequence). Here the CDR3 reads CAWTPRGSPLHF. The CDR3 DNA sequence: TGTGCCTGGACACCCCGAGGATCACCCCTCCACTTT.

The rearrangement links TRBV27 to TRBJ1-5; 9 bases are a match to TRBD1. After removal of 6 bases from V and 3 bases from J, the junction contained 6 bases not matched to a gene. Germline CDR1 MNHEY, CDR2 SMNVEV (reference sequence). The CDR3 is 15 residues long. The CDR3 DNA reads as TGTGCCAGCAGGACCGGGACAGGGTCCAATCAGCCCCAGCATTTT. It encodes CASRTGTGSNQPQHF.

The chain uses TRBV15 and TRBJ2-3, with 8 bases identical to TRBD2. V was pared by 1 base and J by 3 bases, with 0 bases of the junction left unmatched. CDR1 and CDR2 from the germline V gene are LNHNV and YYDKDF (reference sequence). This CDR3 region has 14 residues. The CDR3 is CATSRGLATDTQYF. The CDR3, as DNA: TGTGCCACCAGCAGAGGACTAGCGACAGATACGCAGTATTTT.

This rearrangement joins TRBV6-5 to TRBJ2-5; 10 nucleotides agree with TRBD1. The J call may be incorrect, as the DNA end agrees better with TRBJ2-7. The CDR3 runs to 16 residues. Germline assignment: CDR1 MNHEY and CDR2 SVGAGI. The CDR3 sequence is CASSYSMGQGFYEQYF. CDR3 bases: TGTGCCAGCAGTTACTCGATGGGACAGGGGTTTTACGAGCAGTACTTC.

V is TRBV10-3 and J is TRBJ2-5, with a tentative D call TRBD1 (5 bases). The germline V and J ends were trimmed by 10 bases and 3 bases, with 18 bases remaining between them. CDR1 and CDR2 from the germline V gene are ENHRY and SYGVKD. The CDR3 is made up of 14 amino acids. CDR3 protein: CATTDSYREETQYF. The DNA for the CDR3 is TGTGCCACCACCGACAGTTATCGCGAAGAGACCCAGTACTTC.

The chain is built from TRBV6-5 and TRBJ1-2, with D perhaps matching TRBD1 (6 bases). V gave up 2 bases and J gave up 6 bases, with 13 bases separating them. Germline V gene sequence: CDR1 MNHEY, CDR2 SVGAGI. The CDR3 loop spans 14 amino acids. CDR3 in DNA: TGTGCCAGCAGTTACCGACAGGCGTCAGATGGCTACACCTTC. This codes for CASSYRQASDGYTF.

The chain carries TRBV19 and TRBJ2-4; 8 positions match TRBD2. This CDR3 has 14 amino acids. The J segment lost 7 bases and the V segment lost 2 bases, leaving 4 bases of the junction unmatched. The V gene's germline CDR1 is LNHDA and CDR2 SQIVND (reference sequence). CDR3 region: CASSISLAVNIQYF. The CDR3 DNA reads TGTGCCAGTAGTATATCACTAGCGGTGAACATTCAGTACTTC.

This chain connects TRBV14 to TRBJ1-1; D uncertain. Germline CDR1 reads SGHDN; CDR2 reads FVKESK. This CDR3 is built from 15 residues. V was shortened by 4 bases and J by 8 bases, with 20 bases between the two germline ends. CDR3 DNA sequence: TGTGCCAGCAGCCCCCGGGTGGCCCCTTCACTGGAAGCTTTCTTT. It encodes CASSPRVAPSLEAFF.

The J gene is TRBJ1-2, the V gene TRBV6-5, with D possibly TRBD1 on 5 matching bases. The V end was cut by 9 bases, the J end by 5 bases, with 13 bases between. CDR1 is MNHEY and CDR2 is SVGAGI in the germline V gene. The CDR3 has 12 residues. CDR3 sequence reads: CASTRQGYGYTF. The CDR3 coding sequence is TGTGCCAGTACCCGGCAGGGTTATGGCTACACCTTC.

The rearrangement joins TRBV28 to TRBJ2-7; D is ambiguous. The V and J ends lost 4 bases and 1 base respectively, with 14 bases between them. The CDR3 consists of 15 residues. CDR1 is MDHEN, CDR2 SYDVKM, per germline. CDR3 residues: CASSSLSPGSYEQYF. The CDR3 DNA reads TGTGCCAGCAGTTCCCTCTCGCCCGGTTCCTACGAGCAGTACTTC.